The 24 T cell receptor beta chains reported below all come from one sample, sequenced in a study of CD8+ T cells in alopecia areata. The authors extracted RNA and reverse transcribed it into cDNA as the sequencing template. Profiled with immunoSEQ multiplex PCR; TCRdb holds only in-frame clones, not every one. The sample has 130,000 to 150,000 clones; less than 65% are singletons. Sequenced sample: CD8+ T cells sorted from blood. These receptors were obtained from a human donor in good health.

V and J are TRBV4-1 and TRBJ2-1, with unresolved D. The CDR3 is 14 amino acids. V was shortened by 1 base and J by 3 bases, with 7 bases between the two germline ends. The germline CDR1 and CDR2 sequences are MGHRA and YSYEKL. The CDR3 nucleotides read TGCGCCAGCAGCCAAGGGGTAGGCTACAATGAGCAGTTCTTC. Translated: CASSQGVGYNEQFF.

The CDR3, as DNA: TGTGCCAGCAGCTTAGAGAGGACGGTCCCCTTACACGAAGCTTTCTTT. It yields the protein CASSLERTVPLHEAFF. This chain uses TRBV7-8 with TRBJ1-1, with no clear D. The germline CDR1 and CDR2 sequences are SGHVS and FQNEAQ. The length of the CDR3 is 16 residues. The V and J ends lost 1 base and 8 bases respectively, with 20 bases between them.

The chain uses TRBV9 and TRBJ1-2, with D perhaps TRBD1 (6 bases). The V end was cut by 6 bases, the J end by 1 base, with 22 bases between. Germline CDR1 reads SGDLS; CDR2 reads YYNGEE. This CDR3 has 17 residues. Written as DNA, the CDR3 is TGTGCCAGCACCCCGCAGGGGAATCCCGTAAATAACTATGGCTACACCTTC. It encodes CASTPQGNPVNNYGYTF.

This clone showed up many times. The chain combines TRBV15 with TRBJ1-1, with D possibly TRBD1 on 6 matching bases. The CDR3 has 13 amino acids. Trimming took off 10 bases at V and 5 bases at J, with 17 bases between the two ends. Germline V gene lookup returns CDR1 LNHNV and CDR2 YYDKDF (reference sequence). The CDR3 DNA reads as TGTGCCAGCGCCGGGACAACGAGGACTGAAGCTTTCTTT. Its translation: CASAGTTRTEAFF.

The rearrangement uses TRBV30 and TRBJ2-2; no clear D. The length of the CDR3 is 15 residues. Germline V gene data show CDR1 as GTSNPN and CDR2 as SVGIG (reference sequence). Trimming stripped 4 bases from V and 3 bases from J, with 15 bases between. The CDR3, as DNA: TGTGCCTGGACGGTCGGGCAGGCATACACCGGGGAGCTGTTTTTT. Translated: CAWTVGQAYTGELFF.

This chain connects TRBV7-7 to TRBJ2-2; D not certain. The length of the CDR3 is 14 residues. Germline loops: CDR1 SSHAT, CDR2 FNYEAQ (reference sequence). V lost 1 base, J lost 2 bases, and 5 bases lay in between. CDR3 sequence: CASSLEQNTGELFF. In DNA form, the CDR3 reads TGTGCCAGCAGCTTAGAACAAAACACCGGGGAGCTGTTTTTT.

The chain joins TRBV5-1 to TRBJ2-7; unclear D gene. CDR3 length: 15 residues. V lost 1 base to trimming and J lost 1 base, with 12 bases between them. The V gene's germline CDR1 is SGHRS and CDR2 YFSETQ. The CDR3 sequence: CASSLFAGPSYEQYF. As DNA, the CDR3 is TGCGCCAGCAGCTTGTTCGCAGGTCCTTCCTACGAGCAGTACTTC. Drawing the rest from reference TRBV5-1 and TRBJ2-7, the complete variable domain is KAGVTQTPRYLIKTRGQQVTLSCSPISGHRSVSWYQQTPGQGLQFLFEYFSETQRNKGNFPGRFSGRQFSNSRSEMNVSTLELGDSALYLCASSLFAGPSYEQYFGPGTRLTVT.

The chain couples TRBV4-2 to TRBJ1-2; a possible D gene is TRBD1 (5 bases). Germline V CDR1 and CDR2: LGHNA, YNFKEQ. The CDR3 has 19 amino acids. V was pared by 0 bases and J by 7 bases, with 27 bases between. This CDR3 reads CASSQEDGGLVGWFGGYTF. As DNA, the CDR3 is TGTGCCAGCAGCCAAGAAGACGGGGGGTTGGTGGGATGGTTTGGTGGCTACACCTTC.

The chain combines TRBV7-9 with TRBJ1-2; D is possibly TRBD1 (5 bases). In germline, CDR1 is SEHNR, CDR2 FQNEAQ (reference sequence). CDR3 length equals 15 residues. Trimming removed 1 base from V and 8 bases from J, with 17 bases in between. The CDR3, as DNA: TGTGCCAGCAGCTTAGAGGCAGGGACTACGGACGGCTACACCTTC. Amino acid sequence: CASSLEAGTTDGYTF.

The chain recombines TRBV7-9 with TRBJ2-1; 7 positions agree with TRBD2. The CDR3 contains 16 residues. The germline CDR1 and CDR2 sequences are SEHNR and FQNEAQ (reference sequence). Unmatched junction bases numbered 13, after V lost 3 bases and J lost 8 bases. DNA for the CDR3: TGTGCCAGCAGCTTTCTGGGGGGGAGTACGAACGATGAGCAGTTCTTC. Its protein is CASSFLGGSTNDEQFF.

This clone has just a few counts. The gene calls are TRBV5-4 and TRBJ2-7, with 8 bases that match TRBD1. Germline lookup yields CDR1 SGHNT and CDR2 YYREEE (reference sequence). This CDR3 comprises 14 residues. The V segment lost 1 base and the J segment 2 bases; nucleotides outside the gene matches: 2. The CDR3 here is CASSLRDRTYEQYF. In nucleotides, the CDR3 is TGTGCCAGCAGCTTGCGGGACAGGACCTACGAGCAGTACTTC. Variable domain in full (rest from reference TRBV5-4 and TRBJ2-7): ETGVTQSPTHLIKTRGQQVTLRCSSQSGHNTVSWYQQALGQGPQFIFQYYREEENGRGNFPPRFSGLQFPNYSSELNVNALELDDSALYLCASSLRDRTYEQYFGPGTRLTVT.

V and J are TRBV6-5 and TRBJ2-1; perhaps D is TRBD1 or TRBD2 (5 bases each). Per the germline V gene, CDR1 is MNHEY and CDR2 is SVGAGI. Trimming shortened V by 5 bases and J by 1 base, and 12 bases separated the two germline ends. This CDR3 is 15 amino acids long. CDR3 residues: CASSRGTGSYNEQFF. For the CDR3, the DNA is TGTGCCAGCAGTAGGGGAACGGGGTCCTACAATGAGCAGTTCTTC.

The gene calls are TRBV29-1 and TRBJ1-2; D not resolved. The CDR3 is made up of 13 amino acids. Trimming removed 2 bases from V and 3 bases from J, with 10 bases in between. Germline V gene lookup returns CDR1 SQVTM and CDR2 ANQGSEA. CDR3 DNA: TGCAGCGTTGAATCGACGAGGGACTATGGCTACACCTTC. Translating gives CSVESTRDYGYTF.

This clone was seen only a few times. The rearrangement links TRBV29-1 to TRBJ2-4; 14 nucleotides align to TRBD2. Germline V gives CDR1 SQVTM, CDR2 ANQGSEA. V was pared by 6 bases and J by 6 bases, with 7 bases of the junction left unmatched. The CDR3 contains 15 residues. Here the CDR3 reads CSVTGLAGGGNIQYF. In nucleotides, the CDR3 is TGCAGCGTCACCGGACTAGCGGGAGGTGGAAACATTCAGTACTTC.

This chain connects TRBV19 to TRBJ2-1, with 9 positions matching TRBD1. This CDR3 spans 14 amino acids. In germline, CDR1 is LNHDA, CDR2 SQIVND (reference sequence). V dropped 8 bases and J dropped 5; count of bases not matched to a gene: 7. CDR3 sequence reads: CASHAGTGNNEQFF. CDR3 nucleotides: TGTGCCAGTCACGCCGGGACAGGGAACAATGAGCAGTTCTTC.

This clone was detected a few times. This chain joins TRBV19 and TRBJ2-1; 7 positions match TRBD2. The V segment lost 0 bases and the J segment 3 bases; nucleotides outside the gene matches: 8. The germline CDR1 and CDR2 sequences are LNHDA and SQIVND (reference sequence). The CDR3 length is 17 residues. The CDR3 DNA follows: TGTGCCAGTAGTATAGATCTTGGACTAGAAGTCTACAATGAGCAGTTCTTC. This encodes CASSIDLGLEVYNEQFF.

This chain joins TRBV7-9 and TRBJ2-1; 7 bases are a match to TRBD2. Trimming took 6 bases from V and 14 from J; bases not matched to a gene: 10. The CDR3 covers 12 residues. Germline CDR1 and CDR2: SEHNR and FQNEAQ (reference sequence). CDR3 in amino acids: CASSPGRGTEFF. As DNA, the CDR3 is TGTGCCAGCAGTCCAGGGCGGGGGACGGAGTTCTTC.

This clone has ten or more counts. The chain joins TRBV5-5 to TRBJ1-1; D is undetermined. This CDR3 spans 13 amino acids. The germline gives CDR1 SGHKS, CDR2 YYEKEE (reference sequence). The V gene lost 4 bases and the J gene lost 8 bases, with 15 bases spanning the gap. The CDR3 loop reads CASSQSPKAEAFF. In DNA form, the CDR3 reads TGTGCCAGCAGCCAAAGCCCTAAAGCGGAAGCTTTCTTT.

This sequence joins TRBV29-1 and TRBJ1-2; no clear D. CDR3 length: 13 amino acids. The germline V gene encodes CDR1 SQVTM and CDR2 ANQGSEA. V was cut by 3 bases and J by 1 base, with 9 bases left in between. The CDR3 DNA is TGCAGCGTTGACAGTCAGCTTAACTATGGCTACACCTTC. This sequence encodes CSVDSQLNYGYTF.

This clone was counted a single time. The chain combines TRBV5-1 with TRBJ1-3, with D possibly being TRBD1 (5 bases). V lost 0 bases and J 0 bases, leaving 7 bases between the germline ends. The CDR3 runs to 15 residues. The germline V gene encodes CDR1 SGHRS and CDR2 YFSETQ. In DNA, the CDR3 is TGCGCCAGCAGCTTGGATGACAGCTCTGGAAACACCATATATTTT. This codes for CASSLDDSSGNTIYF.

The chain carries TRBV2 and TRBJ2-7; TRBD2 matches at 13 bases. This CDR3 is 18 amino acids long. Per the germline V gene, CDR1 is SNHLY and CDR2 is FYNNEI. V shed 2 bases and J 7 bases; nucleotides not matched to a gene: 14. CDR3 residues: CASSEWTSGGKRAKEQYF. Here the CDR3 DNA reads TGTGCCAGCAGTGAATGGACTAGCGGGGGAAAAAGGGCCAAGGAGCAGTACTTC.

V and J are TRBV9 and TRBJ2-1; 9 bases align to TRBD2. Germline CDR1 is SGDLS and CDR2 is YYNGEE. This CDR3 spans 16 amino acids. The ends lost 4 bases at V and 4 bases at J; junction bases unmatched: 9. This chain's CDR3 is CASSPRLAETYNEQFF. The CDR3 DNA follows: TGTGCCAGCAGCCCTCGACTAGCGGAGACTTACAATGAGCAGTTCTTC.

The rearrangement links TRBV5-1 to TRBJ2-3, with 10 bases identical to TRBD2. J gave up 0 bases and V 3 bases, and 1 base lay outside the gene matches. CDR1 and CDR2 from the germline V gene are SGHRS and YFSETQ. The CDR3 runs to 15 residues. The CDR3 here is CASSSSGRSTDTQYF. The DNA of the CDR3 is TGCGCCAGCAGCTCTAGCGGGAGAAGCACAGATACGCAGTATTTT.

The genes are TRBV11-2 and TRBJ1-2; D might be TRBD1 (5 bases). V was pared by 0 bases and J by 0 bases, with 8 bases between. Germline V gene data show CDR1 as SGHAT and CDR2 as FQNNGV. CDR3 length equals 15 residues. The CDR3 here is CASSLEAGPNYGYTF. CDR3 sequence (DNA): TGTGCCAGCAGCTTAGAGGCAGGGCCTAACTATGGCTACACCTTC.